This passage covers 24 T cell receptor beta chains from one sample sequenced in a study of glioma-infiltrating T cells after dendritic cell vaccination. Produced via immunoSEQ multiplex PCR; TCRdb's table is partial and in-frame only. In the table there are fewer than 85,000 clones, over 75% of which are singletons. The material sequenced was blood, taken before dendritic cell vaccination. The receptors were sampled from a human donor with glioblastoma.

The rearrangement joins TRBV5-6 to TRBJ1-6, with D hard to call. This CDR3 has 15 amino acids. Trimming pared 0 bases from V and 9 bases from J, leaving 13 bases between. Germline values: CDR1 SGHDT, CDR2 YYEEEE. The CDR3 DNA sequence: TGTGCCAGCAGCTTGGCTGGGCCTTCCTTTTCACCCCTCCACTTT. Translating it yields CASSLAGPSFSPLHF.

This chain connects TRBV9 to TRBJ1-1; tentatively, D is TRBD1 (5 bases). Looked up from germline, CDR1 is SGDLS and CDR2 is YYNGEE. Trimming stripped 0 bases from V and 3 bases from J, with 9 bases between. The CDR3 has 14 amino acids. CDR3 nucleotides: TGTGCCAGCAGCGTAGTGGAGACAGACACTGAAGCTTTCTTT. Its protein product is CASSVVETDTEAFF.

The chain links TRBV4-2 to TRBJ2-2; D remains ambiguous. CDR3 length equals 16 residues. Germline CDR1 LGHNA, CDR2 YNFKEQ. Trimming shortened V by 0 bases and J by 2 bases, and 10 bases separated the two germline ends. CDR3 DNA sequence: TGTGCCAGCAGCCAAGAGCACAGTCGAAACACCGGGGAGCTGTTTTTT. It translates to CASSQEHSRNTGELFF.

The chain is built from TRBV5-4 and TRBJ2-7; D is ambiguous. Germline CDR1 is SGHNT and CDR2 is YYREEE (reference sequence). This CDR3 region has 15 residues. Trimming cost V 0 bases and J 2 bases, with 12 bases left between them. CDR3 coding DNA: TGTGCCAGCAGCTTGGGGCCGCTGTCCGCCTACGAGCAGTACTTC. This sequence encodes CASSLGPLSAYEQYF.

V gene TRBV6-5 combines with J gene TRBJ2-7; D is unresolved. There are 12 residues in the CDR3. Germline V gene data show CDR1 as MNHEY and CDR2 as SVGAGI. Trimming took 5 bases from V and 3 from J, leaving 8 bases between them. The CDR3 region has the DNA TGTGCCAGCAGTCCGCTCGGCTACGAGCAGTACTTC. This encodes CASSPLGYEQYF.

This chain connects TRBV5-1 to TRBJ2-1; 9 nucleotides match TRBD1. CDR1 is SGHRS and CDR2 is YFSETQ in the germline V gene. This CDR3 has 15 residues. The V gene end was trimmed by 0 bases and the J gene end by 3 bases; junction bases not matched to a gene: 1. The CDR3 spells CASSLGDRVYNEQFF. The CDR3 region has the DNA TGCGCCAGCAGCTTGGGGGACAGGGTCTACAATGAGCAGTTCTTC.

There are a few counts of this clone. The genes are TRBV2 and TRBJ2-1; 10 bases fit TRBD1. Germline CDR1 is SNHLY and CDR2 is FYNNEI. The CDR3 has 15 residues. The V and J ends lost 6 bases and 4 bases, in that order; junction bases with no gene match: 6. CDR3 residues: CASSAWGQGYNEQFF. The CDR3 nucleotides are TGTGCCAGCAGCGCATGGGGACAGGGGTACAATGAGCAGTTCTTC.

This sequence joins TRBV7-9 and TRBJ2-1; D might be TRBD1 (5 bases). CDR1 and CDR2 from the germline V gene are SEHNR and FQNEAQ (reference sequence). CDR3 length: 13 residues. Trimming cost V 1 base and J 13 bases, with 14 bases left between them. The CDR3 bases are TGTGCCAGCAGCTTAGAGGGGCGAGGAGACCAGTTCTTC. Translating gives CASSLEGRGDQFF.

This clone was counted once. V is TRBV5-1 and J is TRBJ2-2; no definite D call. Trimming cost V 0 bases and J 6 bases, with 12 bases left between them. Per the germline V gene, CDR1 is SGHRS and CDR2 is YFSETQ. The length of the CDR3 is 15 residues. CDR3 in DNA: TGCGCCAGCAGCTTGGCCCGACTGGGTGCCGGGGAGCTGTTTTTT. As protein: CASSLARLGAGELFF.

The CDR3 loop reads CASSLGKGFGNQPQHF. The DNA of the CDR3 is TGTGCCAGCAGCTTGGGTAAGGGGTTCGGCAATCAGCCCCAGCATTTT. The chain carries TRBV7-9 and TRBJ1-5; D is perhaps TRBD1 (5 bases). The V end was cut by 3 bases, the J end by 2 bases, with 14 bases between. The germline V gene has CDR1 SEHNR and CDR2 FQNEAQ (reference sequence). The CDR3 covers 16 residues.

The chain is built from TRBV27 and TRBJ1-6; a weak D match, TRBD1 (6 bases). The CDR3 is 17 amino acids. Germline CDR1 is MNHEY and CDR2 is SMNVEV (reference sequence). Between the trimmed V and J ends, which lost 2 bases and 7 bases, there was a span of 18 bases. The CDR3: CASSLIRGHSLNSPLHF. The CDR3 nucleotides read TGTGCCAGCAGTTTAATAAGGGGACATTCTCTGAATTCACCCCTCCACTTT.

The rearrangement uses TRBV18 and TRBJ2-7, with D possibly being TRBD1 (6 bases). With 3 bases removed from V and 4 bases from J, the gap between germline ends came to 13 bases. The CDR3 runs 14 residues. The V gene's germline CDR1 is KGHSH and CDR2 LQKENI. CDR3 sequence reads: CASSPPGHLYEQYF. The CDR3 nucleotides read TGTGCCAGCTCACCTCCGGGACACCTTTACGAGCAGTACTTC.

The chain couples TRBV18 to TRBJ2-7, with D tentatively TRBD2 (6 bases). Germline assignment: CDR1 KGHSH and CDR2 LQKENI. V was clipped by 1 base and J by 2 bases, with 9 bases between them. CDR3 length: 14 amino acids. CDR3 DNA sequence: TGTGCCAGCTCACCACTGGGGGGAACCTACGAGCAGTACTTC. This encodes CASSPLGGTYEQYF.

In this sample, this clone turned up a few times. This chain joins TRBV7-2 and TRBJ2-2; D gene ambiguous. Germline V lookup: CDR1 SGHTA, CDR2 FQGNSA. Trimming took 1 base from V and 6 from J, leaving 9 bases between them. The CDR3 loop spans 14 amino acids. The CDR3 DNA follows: TGTGCCAGCAGCTTAGTAGCCCCCGCCGGGGAGCTGTTTTTT. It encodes CASSLVAPAGELFF.

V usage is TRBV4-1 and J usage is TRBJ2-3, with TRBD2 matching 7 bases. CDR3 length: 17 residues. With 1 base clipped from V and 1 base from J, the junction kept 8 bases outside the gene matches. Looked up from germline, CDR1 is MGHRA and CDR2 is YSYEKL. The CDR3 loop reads CASSQVGREVGTDTQYF. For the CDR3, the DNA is TGCGCCAGCAGCCAAGTCGGACGGGAGGTCGGCACAGATACGCAGTATTTT.

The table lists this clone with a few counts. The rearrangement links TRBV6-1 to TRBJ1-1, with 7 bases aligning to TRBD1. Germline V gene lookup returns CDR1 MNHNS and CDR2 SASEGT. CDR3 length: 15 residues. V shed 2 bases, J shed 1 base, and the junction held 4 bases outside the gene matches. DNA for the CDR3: TGTGCCAGCAGTGAACTCCGGACAGGGAACACTGAAGCTTTCTTT. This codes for CASSELRTGNTEAFF.

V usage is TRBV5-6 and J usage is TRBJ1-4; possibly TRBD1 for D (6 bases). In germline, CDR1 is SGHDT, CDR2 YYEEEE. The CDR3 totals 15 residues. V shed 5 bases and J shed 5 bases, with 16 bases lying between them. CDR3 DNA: TGTGCCAGCAGGCGGAGCGGACAGATCAATGAAAAACTGTTTTTT. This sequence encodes CASRRSGQINEKLFF.

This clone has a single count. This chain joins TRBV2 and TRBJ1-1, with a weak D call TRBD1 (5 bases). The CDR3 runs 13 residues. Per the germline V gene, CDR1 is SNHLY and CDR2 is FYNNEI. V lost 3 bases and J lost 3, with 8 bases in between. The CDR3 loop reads CASSEQGDTEAFF. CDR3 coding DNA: TGTGCCAGCAGTGAGCAGGGTGACACTGAAGCTTTCTTT.

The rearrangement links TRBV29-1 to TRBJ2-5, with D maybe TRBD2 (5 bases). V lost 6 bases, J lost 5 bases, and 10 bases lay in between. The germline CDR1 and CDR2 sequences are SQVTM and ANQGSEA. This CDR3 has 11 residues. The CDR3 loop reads CSVGLAETQYF. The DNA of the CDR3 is TGCAGCGTCGGACTGGCTGAGACCCAGTACTTC.

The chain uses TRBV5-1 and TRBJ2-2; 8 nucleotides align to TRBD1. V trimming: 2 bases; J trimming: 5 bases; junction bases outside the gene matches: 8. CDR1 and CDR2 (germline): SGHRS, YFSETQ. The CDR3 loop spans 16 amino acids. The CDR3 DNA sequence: TGCGCCAGCAGCTTTGGTCCGACAGGGGAAACCGGGGAGCTGTTTTTT. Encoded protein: CASSFGPTGETGELFF.

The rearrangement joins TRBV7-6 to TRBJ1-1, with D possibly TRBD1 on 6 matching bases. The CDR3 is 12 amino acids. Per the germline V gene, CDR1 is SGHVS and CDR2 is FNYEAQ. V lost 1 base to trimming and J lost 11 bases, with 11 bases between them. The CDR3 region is CASSLVAGVAFF. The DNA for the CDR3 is TGTGCCAGCAGCTTAGTAGCAGGGGTGGCTTTCTTT. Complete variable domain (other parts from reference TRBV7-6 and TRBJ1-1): GAGVSQSPRYKVTKRGQDVALRCDPISGHVSLYWYRQALGQGPEFLTYFNYEAQQDKSGLPNDRFSAERPEGSISTLTIQRTEQRDSAMYRCASSLVAGVAFFGQGTRLTVV.

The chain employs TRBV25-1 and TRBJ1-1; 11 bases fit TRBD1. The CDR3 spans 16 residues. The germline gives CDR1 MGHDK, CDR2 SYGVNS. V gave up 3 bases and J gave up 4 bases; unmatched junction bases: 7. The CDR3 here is CASSDQSGTGGTEAFF. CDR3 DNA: TGTGCCAGCAGTGACCAAAGCGGGACAGGGGGCACTGAAGCTTTCTTT.

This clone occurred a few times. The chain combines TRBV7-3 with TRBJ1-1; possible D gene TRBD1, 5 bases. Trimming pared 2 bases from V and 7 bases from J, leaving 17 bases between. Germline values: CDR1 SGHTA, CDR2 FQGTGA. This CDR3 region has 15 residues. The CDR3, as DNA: TGTGCCAGCAGCTTAGACCCCGGACTCGGGGGTGAAGCTTTCTTT. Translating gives CASSLDPGLGGEAFF.

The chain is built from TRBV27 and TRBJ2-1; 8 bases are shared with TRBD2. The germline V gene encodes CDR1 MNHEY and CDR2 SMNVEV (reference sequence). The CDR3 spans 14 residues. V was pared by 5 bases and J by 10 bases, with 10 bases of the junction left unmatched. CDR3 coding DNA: TGTGCCAGCAGTCCGACTAGCGTAATAGGAGAGCAGTTCTTC. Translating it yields CASSPTSVIGEQFF.